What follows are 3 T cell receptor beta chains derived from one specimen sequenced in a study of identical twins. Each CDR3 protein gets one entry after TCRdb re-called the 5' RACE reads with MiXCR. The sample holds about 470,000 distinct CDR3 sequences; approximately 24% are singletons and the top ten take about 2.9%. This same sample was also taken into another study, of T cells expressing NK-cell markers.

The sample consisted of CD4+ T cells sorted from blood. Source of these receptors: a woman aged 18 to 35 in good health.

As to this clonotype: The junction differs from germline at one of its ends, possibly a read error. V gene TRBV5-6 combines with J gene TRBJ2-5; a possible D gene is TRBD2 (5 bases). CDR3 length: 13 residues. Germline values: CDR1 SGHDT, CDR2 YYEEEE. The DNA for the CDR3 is TGTGCCATCAGCCCGGCGGGTCCCGGGACCCAGTACTTC. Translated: CAISPAGPGTQYF.

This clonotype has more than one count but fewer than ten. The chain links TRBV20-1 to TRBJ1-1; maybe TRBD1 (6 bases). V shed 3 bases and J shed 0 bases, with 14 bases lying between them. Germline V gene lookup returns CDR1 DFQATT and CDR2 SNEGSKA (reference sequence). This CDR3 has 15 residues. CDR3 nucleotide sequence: TGCAGTGCTAGGGAGGGGGGACTCGTGAACACTGAAGCTTTCTTT. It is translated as CSAREGGLVNTEAFF.

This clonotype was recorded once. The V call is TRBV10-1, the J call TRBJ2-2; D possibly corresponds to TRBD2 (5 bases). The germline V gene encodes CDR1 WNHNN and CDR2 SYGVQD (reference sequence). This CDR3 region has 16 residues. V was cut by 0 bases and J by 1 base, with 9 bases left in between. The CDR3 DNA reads TGCGCCAGCAGTGAGTCGTTAAGCGGGAACACCGGGGAGCTGTTTTTT. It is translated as CASSESLSGNTGELFF.